This T cell receptor beta chain stems from a study of CD8 T cells in Susac syndrome. The CDR3 runs 15 residues. Germline CDR1 is SGHRS and CDR2 is YFSETQ. V was trimmed by 1 base and J by 4 bases, leaving 14 bases between them. RNA was extracted with the RNeasy kit, and a quantity of roughly 0.5 to 1 ug was reverse transcribed using random hexamers. Amplification of TCR beta CDR3 across 54 Vbeta and 13 Jbeta was performed with immunoSEQ multiplex PCR. TCRdb itself ran the immunoSEQ multiplex PCR reads through MiXCR, one entry per CDR3 protein. The sample consists of more than 95,000 distinct CDR3 sequences, 90% to 95% of them appearing once. TCR beta sequences were obtained from blood CD8+ and CD4+ T cells.

The chain couples TRBV5-1 to TRBJ1-2; no definite D call. The sequence was collected from a human donor with multiple sclerosis. The specimen was CD4+ T cells from PBMCs. CDR3 nucleotide sequence: TGCGCCAGCAGCTTGCATCTCGGCGAGGGCTATGGCTACACCTTC. This sequence encodes CASSLHLGEGYGYTF.